The T cell receptor (beta chain) under discussion was sequenced for a study of PD-1 blockade in mismatch repair-deficient tumors. On the study more broadly: Patients had eleven to twelve mismatch repair-deficient cancer types, all previously treated and progressing.

The V gene lost 0 bases and the J gene lost 10 bases, with 10 bases spanning the gap. The germline gives CDR1 SGHTA, CDR2 FQGTGA. CDR3 length: 13 residues. Sequencing was performed with immunoSEQ multiplex PCR; in TCRdb, only in-frame clones are kept and a portion is missing. Among about 130,000 clones listed, about nine tenths were seen once. This rearrangement joins TRBV7-3 to TRBJ2-1, with D possibly matching TRBD2 (5 bases). This TCR derives from an adult with mismatch repair-deficient cancer. Sequences were derived from peripheral blood, sampled approximately 69 weeks after starting pembrolizumab. CDR3 nucleotide sequence: TGTGCCAGCAGCTTAACGGCTAGCACGGAGCAGTTCTTC. Translated: CASSLTASTEQFF.